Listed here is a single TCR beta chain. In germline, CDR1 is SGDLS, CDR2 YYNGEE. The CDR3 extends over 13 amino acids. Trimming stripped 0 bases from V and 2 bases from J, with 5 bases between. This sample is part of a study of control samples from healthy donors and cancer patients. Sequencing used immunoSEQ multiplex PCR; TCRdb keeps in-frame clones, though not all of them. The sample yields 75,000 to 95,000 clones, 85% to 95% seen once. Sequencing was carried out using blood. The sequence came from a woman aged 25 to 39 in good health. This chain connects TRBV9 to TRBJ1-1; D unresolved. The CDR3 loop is CASSVDRNTEAFF. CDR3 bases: TGTGCCAGCAGCGTAGACAGAAACACTGAAGCTTTCTTT.